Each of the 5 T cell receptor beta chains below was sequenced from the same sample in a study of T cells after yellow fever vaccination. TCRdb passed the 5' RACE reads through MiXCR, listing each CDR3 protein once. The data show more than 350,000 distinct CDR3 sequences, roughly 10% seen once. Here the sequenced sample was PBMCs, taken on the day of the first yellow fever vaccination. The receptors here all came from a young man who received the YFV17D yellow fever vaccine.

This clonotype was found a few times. The CDR3, as DNA: TGCAGTGCCCTATTTGTAGGACAGGGTGACGAGCAGTACGTC. Amino acids: CSALFVGQGDEQYV. This rearrangement joins TRBV20-1 to TRBJ2-7, with TRBD1 identical over 8 bases. Unmatched junction bases numbered 12, after V lost 6 bases and J lost 5 bases. Germline CDR1 DFQATT, CDR2 SNEGSKA (reference sequence). The CDR3 spans 14 residues.

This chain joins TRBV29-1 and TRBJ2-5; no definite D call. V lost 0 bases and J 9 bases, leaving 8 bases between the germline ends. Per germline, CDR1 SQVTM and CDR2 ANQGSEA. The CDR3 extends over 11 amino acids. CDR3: CSVEDDWPQYF. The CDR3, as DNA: TGCAGCGTTGAAGATGACTGGCCCCAGTACTTC. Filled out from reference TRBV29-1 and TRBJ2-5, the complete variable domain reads SAVISQKPSRDICQRGTSLTIQCQVDSQVTMMFWYRQQPGQSLTLIATANQGSEATYESGFVIDKFPISRPNLTFSTLTVSNMSPEDSSIYLCSVEDDWPQYFGPGTRLLVL.

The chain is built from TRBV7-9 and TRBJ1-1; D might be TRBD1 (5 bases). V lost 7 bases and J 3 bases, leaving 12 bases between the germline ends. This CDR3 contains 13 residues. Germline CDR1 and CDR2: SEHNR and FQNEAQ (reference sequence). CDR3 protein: CASTFWGDTEAFF. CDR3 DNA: TGTGCCAGCACCTTTTGGGGGGACACTGAAGCTTTCTTT.

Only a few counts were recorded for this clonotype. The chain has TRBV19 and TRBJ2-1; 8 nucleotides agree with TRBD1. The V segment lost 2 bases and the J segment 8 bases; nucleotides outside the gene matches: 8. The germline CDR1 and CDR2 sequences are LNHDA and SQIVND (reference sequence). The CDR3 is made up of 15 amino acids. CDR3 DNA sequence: TGTGCCAGTAGTATAAGGTCAGGGGGCAGCGATGAGCAGTTCTTC. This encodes CASSIRSGGSDEQFF.

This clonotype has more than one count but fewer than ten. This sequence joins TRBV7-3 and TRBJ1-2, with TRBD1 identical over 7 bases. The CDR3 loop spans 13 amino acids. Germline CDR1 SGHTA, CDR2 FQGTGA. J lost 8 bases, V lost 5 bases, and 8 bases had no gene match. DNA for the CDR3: TGTGCCAGCAGCCGAGGGGGCGAGGGGGGCTACACCTTC. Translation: CASSRGGEGGYTF. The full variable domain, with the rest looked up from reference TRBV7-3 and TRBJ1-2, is GAGVSQTPSNKVTEKGKYVELRCDPISGHTALYWYRQSLGQGPEFLIYFQGTGAADDSGLPNDRFFAVRPEGSVSTLKIQRTERGDSAVYLCASSRGGEGGYTFGSGTRLTVV.